This T cell receptor beta chain was documented in a study of blood T cell repertoires in COVID-19. Turning to the study itself: PBMCs, B-cell-depleted T cells, or T cells were the source of the cDNA or gDNA that made up the material.

In the original processing: Estimated nucleated cell counts came from reference gene primer amplification. The table came from immunoSEQ multiplex PCR; TCRdb's copy has only in-frame clones and leaves some out. The V and J calls and clone size were taken over from that table, and D and trimming were inferred from the DNA. In the table there are 95,000 or so clones, 80% to 90% of which are singletons. The sample consisted of peripheral blood. The clonotype originates from a human donor in a cohort sampled during active COVID-19.

The CDR3 nucleotides read TGCGCCAGCAGCCAAGAGCCACAGCTCGCGAGTCTTGGTTACACCTTC. It yields the protein CASSQEPQLASLGYTF. The chain couples TRBV4-1 to TRBJ1-2; D unclear. V lost 0 bases and J 11 bases, leaving 22 bases between the germline ends. The CDR3 is 16 amino acids. Germline loops: CDR1 MGHRA, CDR2 YSYEKL.